What follows are 15 T cell receptor beta chains derived from one specimen sequenced in a study of T cells in women clearing cervical HPV infection. Sequencing was performed with immunoSEQ multiplex PCR; in TCRdb, only in-frame clones are kept and a portion is missing. This repertoire includes roughly 40,000 clones. Sequencing was performed on blood buffy coat. The receptor set was obtained from a woman between 18 and 75 years old with a cervical HPV16 infection that either progressed to CIN3+ or cleared (not recorded which).

To note about this clone: The read terminates 3 residues ahead of where the CDR3 ends, so the germline J gene completes it. The chain links TRBV7-9 to TRBJ1-2, with unresolved D. This CDR3 spans 14 amino acids. From germline, CDR1 is SEHNR and CDR2 FQNEAQ (reference sequence). Partial CDR3 DNA: TGTGCCAGCAGCAGGGCCCTATCCACAGATACC. Amino acids: CASSRALSTDT. In full, the CDR3 is CASSRALSTDTYTF.

Comments on this clone: Read coverage stops 3 residues before the CDR3 terminus; the germline J gene supplies the remainder. The V gene is TRBV20-1, the J gene TRBJ2-1; weak D call: TRBD2 (6 bases). The CDR3 sequence is 13 residues long. Trimming cost V 5 bases and J 3 bases, with 11 bases left between them. Per germline, CDR1 DFQATT and CDR2 SNEGSKA (reference sequence). CDR3 bases read: TGCAGTGCTCCGAGCGGGTTCTACAATGAG. This gives the protein CSAPSGFYNE. The whole CDR3 sequence is CSAPSGFYNEQFF.

On this clone itself: The CDR3 end is not reached by the read, which stops 3 residues before it; the germline J gene fills it in. This chain connects TRBV6-1 to TRBJ2-7; D uncertain. Trimming took off 0 bases at V and 3 bases at J, with 9 bases between the two ends. CDR1 and CDR2 (germline): MNHNS, SASEGT. The CDR3 totals 14 residues. Incomplete CDR3 DNA: TGTGCCAGCAGTGAAGCCCAGGATTTCTACGAG. Translation: CASSEAQDFYE. The whole CDR3 sequence is CASSEAQDFYEQYF.

Notes on this clone: The read is 3 residues too short to cover the CDR3 end, so that end is filled in from the germline J gene. V and J are TRBV7-3 and TRBJ2-7, with 9 bases lining up with TRBD2. J gave up 4 bases and V 1 base, and 5 bases lay outside the gene matches. The CDR3 covers 15 residues. Germline V CDR1 and CDR2: SGHTA, FQGTGA. The covered CDR3 bases are TGTGCCAGCAGCTTAAGTGCGGGGGGGGCTTACGAG. It is translated as CASSLSAGGAYE. The whole CDR3 protein is CASSLSAGGAYEQYF.

CDR3 residues: CASRRGGLQRAYGYTF. The CDR3 DNA, read in part, is TGCGCCAGCAGGAGGGGGGGGCTTCAGAGGGCCTATGGC. This chain uses TRBV23-1 with TRBJ1-2; D is perhaps TRBD1 (6 bases). The read gets to within 3 residues of the CDR3 end, and the germline J gene fills in the rest. TRBV23-1 is given ORF status, its function remaining uncertain. The CDR3 extends over 16 amino acids. The germline V and J ends were trimmed by 6 bases and 4 bases, with 21 bases remaining between them.

Worth noting for this clone: With the read ending 3 residues before the CDR3 end, the germline J gene is used to fill in that end. The rearrangement links TRBV11-2 to TRBJ1-2; weak D call: TRBD1 (5 bases). This CDR3 contains 13 residues. In germline, CDR1 is SGHAT, CDR2 FQNNGV. The CDR3: CASSLRGGVGYTF. CDR3 DNA, as far as it was read: TGTGCCAGCAGCTTAAGGGGCGGCGTGGGC.

On this clone: From the germline J gene comes the end of the CDR3, since the read stops 3 residues before it. The gene calls are TRBV5-4 and TRBJ2-2, with 8 nucleotides matching TRBD2. Trimming removed 7 bases from V and 5 bases from J; junction bases left unmatched: 7. The length of the CDR3 is 14 residues. The germline V gene encodes CDR1 SGHNT and CDR2 YYREEE (reference sequence). The CDR3 spells CASEAGDRTGELFF. CDR3 DNA, as far as it was read: TGTGCCAGCGAAGCGGGGGACCGTACCGGGGAG.

A word on this clone: The CDR3 goes on 3 residues after the read ends, and that part is filled in from the germline J gene. This sequence joins TRBV18 and TRBJ2-4; D gene unclear. Germline V CDR1 and CDR2: KGHSH, LQKENI. This CDR3 has 12 amino acids. CDR3 amino acids: CASSPPDAGQYF. The covered CDR3 bases are TGTGCCAGCTCACCACCAGATGCAGGT.

With regard to this clone: The read finishes 3 residues shy of the CDR3 end, and the germline J gene is used to complete it. The rearrangement uses TRBV5-4 and TRBJ1-6; possibly TRBD1 for D (6 bases). The CDR3 length is 14 residues. V lost 2 bases to trimming and J lost 8 bases, with 11 bases between them. The germline CDR1 and CDR2 sequences are SGHNT and YYREEE (reference sequence). This chain's CDR3 is CASSLQGPDSPLHF. The sequenced part of the CDR3 DNA is TGTGCCAGCAGCTTACAGGGTCCGGATTCACCC.

In regard to this clone: The DNA ends 3 residues before the CDR3 does, and the rest of the CDR3 is filled in from the germline J gene. J is TRBJ1-5 and V is TRBV20-1; D not resolved. Germline CDR1 reads DFQATT; CDR2 reads SNEGSKA (reference sequence). There are 12 residues in the CDR3. Trimming cost V 3 bases and J 8 bases, with 11 bases left between them. The sequenced CDR3 bases are TGCAGTGCTAGTAGGGCTGAGAAGCCC. Its translation: CSASRAEKP. The whole CDR3 region reads CSASRAEKPQHF.

As concerns this clone: The read finishes 3 residues shy of the CDR3 end, and the germline J gene is used to complete it. The V gene is TRBV18, the J gene TRBJ2-3; 14 bases agree with TRBD2. The CDR3 runs to 19 residues. From germline, CDR1 is KGHSH and CDR2 LQKENI. CDR3 region: CASSPRRTSGGTYQETQYF. CDR3 DNA (partial): TGTGCCAGCTCACCGAGAAGGACTAGCGGGGGGACGTACCAAGAGACG.

A note on this clone: The CDR3 goes on 3 residues after the read ends, and that part is filled in from the germline J gene. V is TRBV7-2 and J is TRBJ2-7; D not resolved. The germline gives CDR1 SGHTA, CDR2 FQGNSA. The CDR3 consists of 13 residues. Trimming left V 1 base short and J 3 bases short, with 7 bases between. Incomplete CDR3 DNA: TGTGCCAGCAGCTTAGGACTCGGCTACGAG. Translation: CASSLGLGYE. The whole CDR3 sequence reads CASSLGLGYEQYF.

Remarks on this clone: The read is 3 residues too short to cover the CDR3 end, so that end is filled in from the germline J gene. The chain uses TRBV20-1 and TRBJ2-7, with 9 bases fitting TRBD1. The CDR3 runs 15 residues. Per the germline V gene, CDR1 is DFQATT and CDR2 is SNEGSKA (reference sequence). V lost 0 bases to trimming and J lost 5 bases; unmatched junction nucleotides: 8. CDR3 bases read: TGCAGTGCTAGAGATTATGGGACAGGGATGAACGAG. The encoded protein is CSARDYGTGMNE. The entire CDR3 protein reads CSARDYGTGMNEQYF.

As for this clone: One end of the junction varies from germline; a read error may be responsible. Sequencing ends 3 residues short of the CDR3 end; the germline J gene provides the rest. The same CDR3 arises from other DNA sequences in this sample as well. The chain links TRBV7-2 to TRBJ1-3; D is unclear. Germline V gene sequence: CDR1 SGHTA, CDR2 FQGNSA. The CDR3 totals 14 residues. The covered CDR3 bases are TGTGCCAGCAGCCCGCGGGCCTCTGGAAACACG. Translated, it gives CASSPRASGNT. The CDR3 as a whole reads CASSPRASGNTIYF.

Note on this clone: The CDR3 end falls 3 residues outside the read, so it is completed with the germline J gene. The J gene is TRBJ1-5, the V gene TRBV12-5; TRBD1 might be the D (6 bases). The CDR3 is 17 amino acids. V lost 2 bases and J 3 bases, leaving 17 bases between the germline ends. In germline, CDR1 is LGHNT, CDR2 FRNRAP. The CDR3 loop is CASGLITGNRVNQPQHF. CDR3 DNA (partial): TGTGCTAGTGGTTTGATCACAGGGAATCGCGTCAATCAGCCC. Using reference TRBV12-5 and TRBJ1-5 for the parts outside the CDR3, the full variable domain is DARVTQTPRHKVTEMGQEVTMRCQPILGHNTVFWYRQTMMQGLELLAYFRNRAPLDDSGMPKDRFSAEMPDATLATLKIQPSEPRDSAVYFCASGLITGNRVNQPQHFGDGTRLSIL.